The clone carrying this TCR beta chain turned up a few times. In the original processing: Estimation of nucleated cell counts was performed using reference gene primer amplification. The table came from immunoSEQ multiplex PCR; TCRdb's copy has only in-frame clones and leaves some out. For V, J and clone size, that table is used; D and trimming come from the DNA. Here the sample spans about 270,000 clones, 70% to 90% being singletons. The sample belongs to a study of blood T cell repertoires in COVID-19. Study details: In each case, the material was cDNA or gDNA derived from T cells, B-cell-depleted T cells, or PBMCs.

The CDR3 is 14 amino acids. Germline V gene lookup returns CDR1 SGDLS and CDR2 YYNGEE. V was cut by 6 bases and J by 2 bases, with 14 bases left in between. Participant age was about 18 to 100 years, and participants resided in fewer than 25 US areas. Participant-given clinical history determined each cohort assignment. The TCR was taken from a woman aged 50 to 60 with acute COVID-19. Sequenced: PBMCs or T cells enriched from blood (not recorded which). This chain connects TRBV9 to TRBJ1-2; the D gene is possibly TRBD1 (6 bases). The CDR3 DNA follows: TGTGCCAGCACCAGACAGGAAACCAACTATGGCTACACCTTC. Encoded protein: CASTRQETNYGYTF. Supplemented by reference TRBV9 and TRBJ1-2, the full variable domain reads DSGVTQTPKHLITATGQRVTLRCSPRSGDLSVYWYQQSLDQGLQFLIQYYNGEERAKGNILERFSAQQFPDLHSELNLSSLELGDSALYFCASTRQETNYGYTFGSGTRLTVV.